The rows below give T cell receptor beta chains drawn from one sample of a study of T cell responses to AZD1222 COVID-19 vaccine. Measured with immunoSEQ multiplex PCR; TCRdb has only the in-frame clones, and not every one. The profile covers 150,000 or so clones, with about nine tenths appearing a single time and around 5% taken by the ten largest. The material was peripheral blood, obtained on day 0 of AZD1222 vaccination. Receptor source: an adult in good health. The CDR3 runs from the conserved cysteine through the conserved F or W. D genes are given only for firm matches. A row's size may be missing; if present it is once, few, many or a size class.

v_call	d_call	j_call	clone_size	cdr3_nt	cdr3_aa
TRBV15	.	TRBJ2-7	.	TGTGCCACCAGCAGAGTAAGGGGGGTGGAGCAGTACTTC	CATSRVRGVEQYF
TRBV12-3/TRBV12-4	.	TRBJ1-1	.	TGTGCCAGCAGCTCGGCTGCGAACACTGAAGCTTTCTTT	CASSSAANTEAFF
TRBV5-4	TRBD1	TRBJ1-4	.	TGTGCCAGCAGCCGGGACAGGGATGAAAAACTGTTTTTT	CASSRDRDEKLFF
TRBV14	.	TRBJ1-4	.	TGTGCCAGCAGCCAAGTGCGTAATGAAAAACTGTTTTTT	CASSQVRNEKLFF
TRBV5-8	.	TRBJ2-7	.	TGTGCCAGCAGCTTGGGGTGGGCCGATACCTACGAGCAGTACTTC	CASSLGWADTYEQYF
TRBV5-1	.	TRBJ2-5	once	TGCGCCAGCAGCTTGTCAGGGGAAGAGACCCAGTACTTC	CASSLSGEETQYF
TRBV7-3	.	TRBJ1-3	.	TGTGCCAGCAGCTCGATTGGGGGAGGAGGAAACACCATATATTTT	CASSSIGGGGNTIYF
TRBV5-6	TRBD1	TRBJ1-1	.	TGTGCCAGCAGCTGGACAGGGTACGACACTGAAGCTTTCTTT	CASSWTGYDTEAFF
TRBV9	.	TRBJ1-6	.	TGTGCCAGCAGCGTAGCCATCCGGGACACCGGGGGTTCACCCCTCCACTTT	CASSVAIRDTGGSPLHF
TRBV6-2/TRBV6-3	TRBD1	TRBJ1-4	.	TGTGCCAGCAGTCCCGGGACAGGGGCGACTAATGAAAAACTGTTTTTT	CASSPGTGATNEKLFF
TRBV29-1	.	TRBJ2-3	.	TGCAGCGTTGGGACAACGAGAGGCACAGATACGCAGTATTTT	CSVGTTRGTDTQYF
TRBV15	TRBD1	TRBJ2-2	.	TGTGCCACCAGCGTCGGACAGGGGGCGGCCGGGGAGCTGTTTTTT	CATSVGQGAAGELFF
TRBV7-2	.	TRBJ1-1	.	TGTGCCAGCAGATTTATGGACTATAACACTGAAGCTTTCTTT	CASRFMDYNTEAFF
TRBV19	TRBD1	TRBJ2-7	.	TGTGCCAGTAGCGGGACAGGGGTCTCCGAGCAGTACTTC	CASSGTGVSEQYF
TRBV5-1	TRBD1	TRBJ1-1	.	TGCGCCAGCAGCAAGACAGGGATTAGCTCTGAAGCTTTCTTT	CASSKTGISSEAFF
TRBV7-9	TRBD2	TRBJ2-1	once	TGTGCCAGCAGCGCAAGTACTAGCCCGGGGGGGTATGAGCAGTTCTTC	CASSASTSPGGYEQFF
TRBV6-2/TRBV6-3	.	TRBJ1-2	.	TGTGCCAGCAGTTACGTACCCAGGGCAGGAAGCTATGGCTACACCTTC	CASSYVPRAGSYGYTF
TRBV28	TRBD1	TRBJ2-5	.	TGTGCCAGCAGTTGGGACAGGGGCGCTGGGGAGACCCAGTACTTC	CASSWDRGAGETQYF
TRBV11-2	TRBD2	TRBJ2-1	.	TGTGCCAGCAGCCCAGCCGGGACTAGCGGACACAATGAGCAGTTCTTC	CASSPAGTSGHNEQFF
TRBV6-5	TRBD1	TRBJ2-1	.	TGTGCCAGCAGTTACAGGGACAGGACCTACAATGAGCAGTTCTTC	CASSYRDRTYNEQFF
TRBV2	.	TRBJ2-1	few	TGTGCCAGCAGTGAAGTGGGAAGCTCCTACAATGAGCAGTTCTTC	CASSEVGSSYNEQFF
TRBV9	.	TRBJ2-7	.	TGTGCCAGCAGCGTTACGACGGGGACCTACGAGCAGTACTTC	CASSVTTGTYEQYF
TRBV5-1	.	TRBJ2-5	.	TGCGCCAGCAGCTTGGTCCCAGCCCAAGAGACCCAGTACTTC	CASSLVPAQETQYF
TRBV29-1	.	TRBJ2-5	.	TGCAGCGCCACGGGACGGGGTGGGGGAGAGACCCAGTACTTC	CSATGRGGGETQYF
TRBV24-1	.	TRBJ2-3	once	TGTGCCACCGTCGGTGGTGACACAGATACGCAGTATTTT	CATVGGDTDTQYF
TRBV6-5	TRBD2	TRBJ2-1	.	TGTGCCACCCGAGCGGGAGCTCGCGCCTACAATGAGCAGTTCTTC	CATRAGARAYNEQFF
TRBV10-3	TRBD1	TRBJ1-5	.	TGTGCCATCAGAGGACAGGGGAATCAGCCCCAGCATTTT	CAIRGQGNQPQHF
TRBV4-2	TRBD1	TRBJ1-3	.	TGTGCCAGCAGCCAAACAATTTCTACGACAGGGGGGCTGGGTAACACCATATATTTT	CASSQTISTTGGLGNTIYF
TRBV24-1	TRBD1	TRBJ2-5	.	TGTGCCACCAGTGACAGGACAGGGATGAGGGAGACCCAGTACTTC	CATSDRTGMRETQYF
TRBV5-5	.	TRBJ1-5	.	TGTGCCAGCAGCCCCGGGGTTAGAAGATATAGCAATCAGCCCCAGCATTTT	CASSPGVRRYSNQPQHF
TRBV28	.	TRBJ2-7	.	TGTGCCAGCAGTCAGAACCGCGCAACACACTTC	CASSQNRATHF
TRBV6-5	TRBD2	TRBJ2-1	few	TGTGCCAGCGATCAAGGGGAGGGCCACAATGAGCAGTTCTTC	CASDQGEGHNEQFF
TRBV4-3	.	TRBJ2-7	.	TGCGCCAGCAGCCAAGATATACCAAGCTACGAGCAGTACTTC	CASSQDIPSYEQYF